One sample yielded the 20 T cell receptor beta chains listed below, sequenced in a study of shared clonotypes between healthy human individuals. TCRdb's table, derived via immunoSEQ multiplex PCR, lists solely in-frame clones and lacks some. The table has over 2,000,000 clones, around 93% seen once. CD45RO negativity and positive selection for CCR7 defined naive CD8 cells, a population that excluded terminally differentiated effector memory CD45RA+ cells. The sequenced material came from naive CD8+ T cells from PBMCs. The origin of the receptors is a man between 18 and 35 years old in good health. Some clones in this sample may be carry-over from other donors' samples.

The rearrangement joins TRBV4-1 to TRBJ2-7; D gene uncertain. V lost 1 base and J 2 bases, leaving 12 bases between the germline ends. The V gene's germline CDR1 is MGHRA and CDR2 YSYEKL. This CDR3 comprises 15 residues. CDR3 nucleotide sequence: TGCGCCAGCAGCCAAGGAGCAGGTCTGACCTACGAGCAGTACTTC. This translates into CASSQGAGLTYEQYF.

Comment on this clone: This sample also contains other DNA sequences that code for the same CDR3. This chain links TRBV27 with TRBJ2-7; no clear D gene. CDR1 is MNHEY, CDR2 SMNVEV, per germline (reference sequence). There are 13 residues in the CDR3. Trimming pared 3 bases from V and 3 bases from J, leaving 9 bases between. The CDR3: CASSFGLLYEQYF. The CDR3 region has the DNA TGTGCCAGCAGTTTCGGGCTACTCTACGAGCAGTACTTC.

The V gene is TRBV28, the J gene TRBJ1-5, with D unclear. Germline CDR1 is MDHEN and CDR2 is SYDVKM. With 2 bases removed from V and 3 bases from J, the gap between germline ends came to 14 bases. The CDR3 loop spans 16 amino acids. CDR3: CASSLILDLFNQPQHF. In DNA, the CDR3 is TGTGCCAGCAGTTTAATCTTGGACTTGTTCAATCAGCCCCAGCATTTT.

Comment on this clone: The sample has other DNA sequences that encode this CDR3 too. V usage is TRBV27 and J usage is TRBJ2-7, with TRBD2 matching 7 bases. The CDR3 extends over 15 amino acids. J was trimmed by 3 bases and V by 0 bases; bases with no gene match: 5. Germline V gene lookup returns CDR1 MNHEY and CDR2 SMNVEV (reference sequence). This CDR3 reads CASSLSAGAGYEQYF. As DNA, the CDR3 is TGTGCCAGCAGTTTATCGGCGGGAGCGGGCTACGAGCAGTACTTC.

The chain uses TRBV25-1 and TRBJ1-1; 7 bases are shared with TRBD1. Unmatched junction bases numbered 9, after V lost 6 bases and J lost 5 bases. CDR3 length equals 14 residues. Germline V CDR1 and CDR2: MGHDK, SYGVNS. The CDR3 sequence is CASSQGGLRTEAFF. In DNA, the CDR3 is TGTGCCAGCAGCCAGGGGGGATTGAGGACTGAAGCTTTCTTT.

The chain joins TRBV28 to TRBJ2-7; 9 bases are a match to TRBD1. The CDR3 is made up of 13 amino acids. The V segment lost 5 bases and the J segment 2 bases; nucleotides outside the gene matches: 1. The germline CDR1 and CDR2 sequences are MDHEN and SYDVKM. CDR3 nucleotides: TGTGCCAGCAGTCGACAGGGGGCCTACGAGCAGTACTTC. This translates into CASSRQGAYEQYF.

The genes are TRBV7-2 and TRBJ2-5; 8 bases agree with TRBD2. V lost 5 bases and J lost 3; bases outside the gene matches: 8. The germline V gene encodes CDR1 SGHTA and CDR2 FQGNSA. CDR3 length: 15 residues. The CDR3 coding sequence is TGTGCCAGCAGCACCACTAGCGGCACCAAAGAGACCCAGTACTTC. Protein: CASSTTSGTKETQYF.

The chain carries TRBV28 and TRBJ2-7; D is unclear. CDR1 and CDR2 (germline): MDHEN, SYDVKM. V was cut by 2 bases and J by 3 bases, with 17 bases left in between. This CDR3 comprises 16 residues. The CDR3 loop is CASSLERAGINYEQYF. The CDR3, as DNA: TGTGCCAGCAGTTTAGAACGGGCCGGAATCAACTACGAGCAGTACTTC.

This clone was observed a single time. The gene calls are TRBV13 and TRBJ2-1, with D perhaps TRBD2 (6 bases). This CDR3 is 14 amino acids long. V dropped 5 bases and J dropped 3 bases, with 11 bases sitting between them. CDR1 and CDR2 (germline): PRHDT, FYEKMQ (reference sequence). The CDR3 loop is CASSISGYYNEQFF. The CDR3, as DNA: TGTGCCAGCAGCATTAGCGGATACTACAATGAGCAGTTCTTC.

The chain carries TRBV7-8 and TRBJ1-1, with 9 bases lining up with TRBD1. The ends lost 3 bases at V and 1 base at J; junction bases unmatched: 3. The CDR3 has 15 residues. CDR1 is SGHVS and CDR2 is FQNEAQ in the germline V gene. Here the CDR3 reads CASSFWGQGNTEAFF. The CDR3 bases are TGTGCCAGCAGCTTTTGGGGACAGGGGAACACTGAAGCTTTCTTT.

The chain carries TRBV19 and TRBJ2-7, with 13 nucleotides matching TRBD2. The J segment lost 1 base and the V segment lost 5 bases, leaving 5 bases of the junction unmatched. The germline CDR1 and CDR2 sequences are LNHDA and SQIVND (reference sequence). The CDR3 contains 16 residues. The CDR3 protein is CASSWTSGRPSYEQYF. As DNA, the CDR3 is TGTGCCAGTAGTTGGACTAGCGGGAGACCATCCTACGAGCAGTACTTC.

This chain uses TRBV4-1 with TRBJ1-1; maybe TRBD1 (5 bases). The CDR3 is 13 residues long. V was trimmed by 6 bases and J by 1 base, leaving 9 bases between them. The germline CDR1 and CDR2 sequences are MGHRA and YSYEKL. CDR3 DNA sequence: TGCGCCAGCAGACTGGGACCGAACACTGAAGCTTTCTTT. This sequence encodes CASRLGPNTEAFF.

V and J are TRBV7-3 and TRBJ2-1; TRBD2 matches 9 bases. The CDR3 runs to 15 residues. With V trimmed by 4 bases and J by 6 bases, 7 bases remained unmatched. Germline loops: CDR1 SGHTA, CDR2 FQGTGA. The CDR3: CASSSGTSPINEQFF. As DNA, the CDR3 is TGTGCCAGCAGCTCCGGGACTAGCCCTATCAATGAGCAGTTCTTC.

The chain has TRBV5-1 and TRBJ2-7; tentative D call: TRBD1 (6 bases). There are 15 residues in the CDR3. Germline assignment: CDR1 SGHRS and CDR2 YFSETQ. The ends were cut back, 3 bases at V and 4 bases at J, with 17 bases in the middle. The CDR3 nucleotides read TGCGCCAGCAGCTCCCTTTCCCGGGACACTTACGAGCAGTACTTC. Its translation: CASSSLSRDTYEQYF.

J is TRBJ1-5 and V is TRBV7-8; no definite D call. The CDR3 is made up of 13 amino acids. Trimming removed 5 bases from V and 4 bases from J, with 9 bases in between. CDR1 and CDR2 (germline): SGHVS, FQNEAQ. CDR3 bases: TGTGCCAGCAGCCAGTGGGGTAATCAGCCCCAGCATTTT. Protein product: CASSQWGNQPQHF.

Concerning this clone: Other DNA sequences of this sample code for an identical CDR3. The chain links TRBV9 to TRBJ2-1; the D is unclear. V lost 1 base to trimming and J lost 6 bases, with 8 bases between them. The CDR3 is 13 amino acids. Germline CDR1 SGDLS, CDR2 YYNGEE. CDR3 in amino acids: CASSVSGPNEQFF. The CDR3 DNA sequence: TGTGCCAGCAGCGTATCCGGGCCCAATGAGCAGTTCTTC.

The chain employs TRBV28 and TRBJ1-3, with D unclear. CDR1 and CDR2 from the germline V gene are MDHEN and SYDVKM. CDR3 length equals 13 residues. Trimming shortened V by 6 bases and J by 4 bases, and 10 bases separated the two germline ends. DNA of the CDR3: TGTGCCAGCAGCCGACATAGGGGAAACACCATATATTTT. Translation gives CASSRHRGNTIYF.

The V and J genes are TRBV7-2 and TRBJ2-7; TRBD2 might be the D (6 bases). This CDR3 is built from 14 residues. The V gene's germline CDR1 is SGHTA and CDR2 FQGNSA. Trimming left V 5 bases short and J 2 bases short, with 13 bases between. The CDR3 sequence is CASSPGLTTYEQYF. The DNA of the CDR3 is TGTGCCAGCAGCCCTGGACTAACGACCTACGAGCAGTACTTC. The full variable domain, rest sourced from reference TRBV7-2 and TRBJ2-7, is GAGVSQSPSNKVTEKGKDVELRCDPISGHTALYWYRQSLGQGLEFLIYFQGNSAPDKSGLPSDRFSAERTGGSVSTLTIQRTQQEDSAVYLCASSPGLTTYEQYFGPGTRLTVT.

The chain is built from TRBV5-1 and TRBJ2-2; no firm D call. The CDR3 is 18 residues long. Trimming took off 0 bases at V and 1 base at J, with 16 bases between the two ends. Germline CDR1 reads SGHRS; CDR2 reads YFSETQ. CDR3 nucleotide sequence: TGCGCCAGCAGCTTGGCACGGCAGGACCCGAGGAACACCGGGGAGCTGTTTTTT. Translating gives CASSLARQDPRNTGELFF.

The chain uses TRBV29-1 and TRBJ2-7; TRBD1 matches 7 bases. Germline lookup yields CDR1 SQVTM and CDR2 ANQGSEA. V dropped 6 bases and J dropped 1; count of bases not matched to a gene: 6. CDR3 length: 13 amino acids. As DNA, the CDR3 is TGCAGCGTCATACAGGGGATATCCTACGAGCAGTACTTC. Residues: CSVIQGISYEQYF.